The T cell receptor beta chain described here comes from a study of pediatric ulcerative colitis. Generated by immunoSEQ multiplex PCR, the TCRdb table keeps only in-frame clones and is missing some. The data contain tens of thousands of clones, about 65% of them singletons. Overall study findings and caveats: Rectal repertoires separated controls, mild-moderate and acute severe colitis. Some T cells in rectal biopsies may come from blood, especially with overt colitis. All ulcerative colitis patients, but no controls, carried a couple of rectal clonotypes.

CDR3 length: 14 amino acids. The trim removed 4 bases at V and 2 bases at J, leaving 4 bases unmatched. Germline V gene sequence: CDR1 SNHLY, CDR2 FYNNEI. The rectum was sampled with one to two pinch biopsies at colonoscopy. In regard to this clone: Its antigen is unknown.

Sequenced sample: gut tissue. The chain recombines TRBV2 with TRBJ2-7; the match to TRBD2 covers 8 bases. The clonotype originates from a boy younger than 18 with severe ulcerative colitis. The CDR3 spells CASSAQLAAYEQYF. In DNA form, the CDR3 reads TGTGCCAGCAGTGCACAACTAGCGGCCTACGAGCAGTACTTC.